The sequence of this TCR beta chain was determined in a study of T cell repertoires in cytomegalovirus infection. This CDR3 comprises 15 residues. V was clipped by 1 base and J by 6 bases, with 16 bases between them. Germline-derived CDR1 and CDR2 are MNHEY and SVGEGT. MiXCR, run by TCRdb on the reads, gives a single entry per CDR3 protein. There are under 150,000 distinct CDR3 sequences in the sample; 20% to 30% occur only once, and 30% to 35% lies in the top ten. This clonotype has at least ten counts. Its antigen remains unidentified. The source is a human donor in good health (CMV status not recorded). Some clones in this sample may be carry-over from other donors' samples. Sequenced sample: PBMCs, sequenced either directly or after in vitro stimulation (not recorded which). The rearrangement uses TRBV6-2 or TRBV6-3 and TRBJ2-7, with D uncertain. Here the CDR3 DNA reads TGTGCCAGCAGTTACTTGTCTCCGGCTCGAGCCGAGCAGTACGTC. Amino acids: CASSYLSPARAEQYV.